Listed below are T cell receptor beta chains from one sample, sequenced in a study of cytomegalovirus exposure and HLA in healthy donors. The data were produced by immunoSEQ multiplex PCR, yet TCRdb's version contains in-frame clones alone and is incomplete. Of roughly 160,000 clones in the sample, approximately 81% are singletons; the top ten hold about 2.3%. Material: PBMCs. The source of these receptors is a female donor in good health and CMV-seronegative. Both conserved end residues are part of each CDR3. Fields, in order: D gene, J gene, clone size, V gene, CDR3 DNA, CDR3 protein. D genes are given only for firm matches. Size values are once, few and many counts, or a class for expanded clones, and some rows have none.

d_gene: TRBD2; j_gene: TRBJ2-3; abundance: NA; v_gene: TRBV7-8; CDR3nt: TGTGCCAGCAGCCGGACTAGCGGGTACACAGATACGCAGTATTTT; CDR3aa: CASSRTSGYTDTQYF
d_gene: TRBD1; j_gene: TRBJ1-5; abundance: NA; v_gene: TRBV30; CDR3nt: TGTGCCTGGAGTGCGGCACAGGGGAATCAGCCCCAGCATTTT; CDR3aa: CAWSAAQGNQPQHF
d_gene: NA; j_gene: TRBJ1-3; abundance: NA; v_gene: TRBV29-1; CDR3nt: TGCAGCGTTGCCAGGCCCTCTGGAAACACCATATATTTT; CDR3aa: CSVARPSGNTIYF
d_gene: NA; j_gene: TRBJ2-2; abundance: NA; v_gene: TRBV25-1; CDR3nt: TGTGCCAGCAGTGGAACGGGACTGCTGAACACCGGGGAGCTGTTTTTT; CDR3aa: CASSGTGLLNTGELFF
d_gene: TRBD1; j_gene: TRBJ2-3; abundance: NA; v_gene: TRBV7-2; CDR3nt: TGTGCCAGCAGACCGACAGGGACACGCACAGATACGCAGTATTTT; CDR3aa: CASRPTGTRTDTQYF
d_gene: TRBD1; j_gene: TRBJ1-1; abundance: NA; v_gene: TRBV5-6; CDR3nt: TGTGCCAGCAGATACAGGGGGCGTATTGAAGCTTTCTTT; CDR3aa: CASRYRGRIEAFF
d_gene: TRBD2; j_gene: TRBJ2-1; abundance: NA; v_gene: TRBV5-6; CDR3nt: TGTGCCAGCAGCTTGGCCGGGCGGGGGGGCCACAATGAGCAGTTCTTC; CDR3aa: CASSLAGRGGHNEQFF
d_gene: TRBD1; j_gene: TRBJ2-5; abundance: NA; v_gene: TRBV4-1; CDR3nt: TGCGCCAGCAGCCAAGTGGGAGACAGGGAAGAGACCCAGTACTTC; CDR3aa: CASSQVGDREETQYF
d_gene: TRBD2; j_gene: TRBJ2-2; abundance: few; v_gene: TRBV7-3; CDR3nt: TGTGCCAGCAGCGCCCGGGGGGGGGAGAACACCGGGGAGCTGTTTTTT; CDR3aa: CASSARGGENTGELFF
d_gene: NA; j_gene: TRBJ2-3; abundance: NA; v_gene: TRBV30; CDR3nt: TGTGCCTGGAGAAAGACAGCAAGCACAGATACGCAGTATTTT; CDR3aa: CAWRKTASTDTQYF
d_gene: TRBD1; j_gene: TRBJ1-2; abundance: once; v_gene: TRBV6-6; CDR3nt: TGTGCCAGCAGCCAGACAGGGGTCTATGGCTACACCTTC; CDR3aa: CASSQTGVYGYTF
d_gene: NA; j_gene: TRBJ2-2; abundance: few; v_gene: TRBV5-1; CDR3nt: TGCGCCAGCAGCTTGGGAGGTCCGGTGAACACCGGGGAGCTGTTTTTT; CDR3aa: CASSLGGPVNTGELFF
d_gene: TRBD1; j_gene: TRBJ1-1; abundance: NA; v_gene: TRBV4-3; CDR3nt: TGCGCCAGCAGCCCCCGAAACAGGGGAAGGGGGACTGAAGCTTTCTTT; CDR3aa: CASSPRNRGRGTEAFF
d_gene: TRBD1; j_gene: TRBJ1-2; abundance: NA; v_gene: TRBV30; CDR3nt: TGTGCCTGGAATCTACCTAGCAGGGGGCGAGGCTACACCTTC; CDR3aa: CAWNLPSRGRGYTF
d_gene: TRBD1; j_gene: TRBJ1-2; abundance: NA; v_gene: TRBV7-9; CDR3nt: TGTGCCAGCAGCTTTACAGGGGCCCACTATGGCTACACCTTC; CDR3aa: CASSFTGAHYGYTF
d_gene: TRBD2; j_gene: TRBJ2-1; abundance: NA; v_gene: TRBV30; CDR3nt: TGTGCCTGGAGTCAATTCCCACCCCTTTCCCTAGCGGGACAATACAATGAGCAGTTCTTC; CDR3aa: CAWSQFPPLSLAGQYNEQFF
d_gene: NA; j_gene: TRBJ1-3; abundance: NA; v_gene: TRBV18; CDR3nt: TGTGCCAGCTCACCGACCAAGACATTAAACACCATATATTTT; CDR3aa: CASSPTKTLNTIYF
d_gene: TRBD1; j_gene: TRBJ1-2; abundance: NA; v_gene: TRBV19; CDR3nt: TGTGCCAGTAGGGACAGGGGAGGAAATGGCTACACCTTC; CDR3aa: CASRDRGGNGYTF
d_gene: TRBD1; j_gene: TRBJ1-1; abundance: NA; v_gene: TRBV7-9; CDR3nt: TGTGCCAGCATCCGGACAGGTACGAACACTGAAGCTTTCTTT; CDR3aa: CASIRTGTNTEAFF
d_gene: TRBD1; j_gene: TRBJ1-2; abundance: NA; v_gene: TRBV27; CDR3nt: TGTGCCAGCAGTTCACAGACAGGGGCGAACTATGGCTACACCTTC; CDR3aa: CASSSQTGANYGYTF
d_gene: TRBD2; j_gene: TRBJ2-2; abundance: few; v_gene: TRBV6-5; CDR3nt: TGTGCCAGCAGTGTGGGACTAGCGAACACCGGGGAGCTGTTTTTT; CDR3aa: CASSVGLANTGELFF
d_gene: TRBD1; j_gene: TRBJ1-4; abundance: NA; v_gene: TRBV7-9; CDR3nt: TGTGCCAGCAGCTTAGCACAGGGGTGGGAAAAACTGTTTTTT; CDR3aa: CASSLAQGWEKLFF
d_gene: TRBD1; j_gene: TRBJ2-5; abundance: NA; v_gene: TRBV5-1; CDR3nt: TGCGCCAGCAGCGCGGGCCAGGGGGCGGGGACCCAGTACTTC; CDR3aa: CASSAGQGAGTQYF
d_gene: NA; j_gene: TRBJ2-5; abundance: once; v_gene: TRBV27; CDR3nt: TGTGCCAGCAGTTTACGGGGTTCGGAGACCCAGTACTTC; CDR3aa: CASSLRGSETQYF
d_gene: TRBD1; j_gene: TRBJ2-4; abundance: NA; v_gene: TRBV30; CDR3nt: TGTGCCTGGAATCGGGACAGCAACATTCAGTACTTC; CDR3aa: CAWNRDSNIQYF
d_gene: NA; j_gene: TRBJ2-1; abundance: few; v_gene: TRBV25-1; CDR3nt: TGTGCCAGCAGTTCCCTAGCGAATGAGCAGTTCTTC; CDR3aa: CASSSLANEQFF
d_gene: TRBD1; j_gene: TRBJ1-3; abundance: NA; v_gene: TRBV11-2; CDR3nt: TGTGCCAGCAGCTTTCCCTTGGCGGACAGGGACGGGAACACCATATATTTT; CDR3aa: CASSFPLADRDGNTIYF
d_gene: TRBD1; j_gene: TRBJ1-2; abundance: NA; v_gene: TRBV6-5; CDR3nt: TGTGCCAGCAGTTCCCCGACAGGGTGGGCCTATGGCTACACCTTC; CDR3aa: CASSSPTGWAYGYTF
d_gene: NA; j_gene: TRBJ2-1; abundance: NA; v_gene: TRBV11-2; CDR3nt: TGTGCCAGCAGTTTTGACTGGTACAATGAGCAGTTCTTC; CDR3aa: CASSFDWYNEQFF
d_gene: TRBD1; j_gene: TRBJ1-2; abundance: once; v_gene: TRBV18; CDR3nt: TGTGCCAGCTCACCACAGATCCCGTCGGGACAGAAATCTGGGAACTATGGCTACACCTTC; CDR3aa: CASSPQIPSGQKSGNYGYTF
d_gene: TRBD2; j_gene: TRBJ2-3; abundance: NA; v_gene: TRBV4-2; CDR3nt: TGTGCCAGCAGCCAAGAGTGGGGTAGCGGGGGTGGAGGAGATACGCAGTATTTT; CDR3aa: CASSQEWGSGGGGDTQYF
d_gene: TRBD1; j_gene: TRBJ1-2; abundance: NA; v_gene: TRBV7-2; CDR3nt: TGTGCCAGCAGCTTTACCGGGACAGGGAACTATGGCTACACCTTC; CDR3aa: CASSFTGTGNYGYTF
d_gene: NA; j_gene: TRBJ1-4; abundance: NA; v_gene: TRBV7-2; CDR3nt: TGTGCCAGCAGCTTTCTAGGGGGATCCACTAATGAAAAACTGTTTTTT; CDR3aa: CASSFLGGSTNEKLFF
d_gene: TRBD1; j_gene: TRBJ1-3; abundance: once; v_gene: TRBV4-1; CDR3nt: TGCGCCAGCAGCCAAGGGACAGGGAGCTCTGGAAACACCATATATTTT; CDR3aa: CASSQGTGSSGNTIYF
d_gene: TRBD1; j_gene: TRBJ1-2; abundance: NA; v_gene: TRBV4-3; CDR3nt: TGCGCCAGCAGCCCGGGACAGGGGATAGGCTATGGCTACACCTTC; CDR3aa: CASSPGQGIGYGYTF
d_gene: NA; j_gene: TRBJ1-2; abundance: NA; v_gene: TRBV15; CDR3nt: TGTGCCACCAGCTCGGGGGGGCCCCGGGGCTACACCTTC; CDR3aa: CATSSGGPRGYTF
d_gene: NA; j_gene: TRBJ1-1; abundance: few; v_gene: TRBV2; CDR3nt: TGTGCCAGTAGGGGGTTCCCAGCTTTCTTT; CDR3aa: CASRGFPAFF
d_gene: TRBD1; j_gene: TRBJ1-1; abundance: NA; v_gene: TRBV5-1; CDR3nt: TGCGCCACGACAGGGGGTACAAGCACTGAAGCTTTCTTT; CDR3aa: CATTGGTSTEAFF
d_gene: NA; j_gene: TRBJ2-5; abundance: NA; v_gene: TRBV7-2; CDR3nt: TGTGCCAGCAGCGCGGGGGCCACACTTCAAGAGACCCAGTACTTC; CDR3aa: CASSAGATLQETQYF
d_gene: NA; j_gene: TRBJ2-1; abundance: NA; v_gene: TRBV6-5; CDR3nt: TGTGCCAGCACCCCCCCCGGGAGCTCCTACAATGAGCAGTTCTTC; CDR3aa: CASTPPGSSYNEQFF
d_gene: NA; j_gene: TRBJ1-1; abundance: few; v_gene: TRBV7-6; CDR3nt: TGTGCCAGCAGCTCCTCGGGTGCCGATGGGGCTTTCTTT; CDR3aa: CASSSSGADGAFF
d_gene: TRBD1; j_gene: TRBJ2-7; abundance: NA; v_gene: TRBV7-9; CDR3nt: TGTGCCAGCAGCACGTGGGACAGGGGCTACGAGCAGTACTTC; CDR3aa: CASSTWDRGYEQYF
d_gene: TRBD1; j_gene: TRBJ1-6; abundance: NA; v_gene: TRBV28; CDR3nt: TGTGCCAGCCGACCGACAGGGGGAGTTTCACCCCTCCACTTT; CDR3aa: CASRPTGGVSPLHF
d_gene: NA; j_gene: TRBJ1-4; abundance: NA; v_gene: TRBV4-3; CDR3nt: TGCGCCAGCAGCCAAGATCTCGAAAAACTGTTTTTT; CDR3aa: CASSQDLEKLFF
d_gene: NA; j_gene: TRBJ1-1; abundance: NA; v_gene: TRBV7-2; CDR3nt: TGTGCCAGCAGCTTAGCAAGGGAGATCGCTGAAGCTTTCTTT; CDR3aa: CASSLAREIAEAFF
d_gene: NA; j_gene: TRBJ2-5; abundance: NA; v_gene: TRBV13; CDR3nt: TGTGCCAGCAGCTTATTGCGTCAAGAGACCCAGTACTTC; CDR3aa: CASSLLRQETQYF
d_gene: NA; j_gene: TRBJ1-6; abundance: NA; v_gene: TRBV19; CDR3nt: TGTGCCAGTAGTGTACAGGGAAGCTCCTATAATTCACCCCTCCACTTT; CDR3aa: CASSVQGSSYNSPLHF
d_gene: TRBD2; j_gene: TRBJ2-3; abundance: once; v_gene: TRBV28; CDR3nt: TGTGCCAGCAGTTTACGGGTAGCGGGAGGCACAGATACGCAGTATTTT; CDR3aa: CASSLRVAGGTDTQYF
d_gene: TRBD1; j_gene: TRBJ2-4; abundance: NA; v_gene: TRBV9; CDR3nt: TGTGCCAGCAGCGTAGGGGGACAGCCTCAGAGCCAAAACATTCAGTACTTC; CDR3aa: CASSVGGQPQSQNIQYF
d_gene: NA; j_gene: TRBJ2-3; abundance: NA; v_gene: TRBV25-1; CDR3nt: TGTGCCAGCATCGGCCCAGGGCTCTCCGGAGATACGCAGTATTTT; CDR3aa: CASIGPGLSGDTQYF
d_gene: TRBD1; j_gene: TRBJ1-5; abundance: NA; v_gene: TRBV19; CDR3nt: TGTGCCGGATCACAGGGGCAGTATCAGCCCCAGCATTTT; CDR3aa: CAGSQGQYQPQHF
d_gene: TRBD2; j_gene: TRBJ2-3; abundance: NA; v_gene: TRBV28; CDR3nt: TGTGCCAGCCCCCCGTCCTGGGCGGGAGGGCAGAGTGCCACAGATACGCAGTATTTT; CDR3aa: CASPPSWAGGQSATDTQYF
d_gene: TRBD2; j_gene: TRBJ2-3; abundance: NA; v_gene: TRBV4-2; CDR3nt: TGTGCCAGCAGCCAAGAAGATGCTAGCGGGGGGTTAACAGATACGCAGTATTTT; CDR3aa: CASSQEDASGGLTDTQYF
d_gene: TRBD2; j_gene: TRBJ2-5; abundance: NA; v_gene: TRBV10-1; CDR3nt: TGCGCCAGCAGGGGAACTAGCGGGGGGGACGGGGAGACCCAGTACTTC; CDR3aa: CASRGTSGGDGETQYF
d_gene: NA; j_gene: TRBJ1-5; abundance: NA; v_gene: TRBV28; CDR3nt: TGTGCCAGCAGGCCCGGGCAGGGAAGCAATCAGCCCCAGCATTTT; CDR3aa: CASRPGQGSNQPQHF
d_gene: TRBD1; j_gene: TRBJ1-5; abundance: NA; v_gene: TRBV10-1; CDR3nt: TGCGCCAGCAGGGCCGTTGGACAGGGTGGGAATCAGCCCCAGCATTTT; CDR3aa: CASRAVGQGGNQPQHF
d_gene: NA; j_gene: TRBJ1-4; abundance: NA; v_gene: TRBV30; CDR3nt: TGTGCCTGGAGTTACGGGGATGCAACTAATGAAAAACTGTTTTTT; CDR3aa: CAWSYGDATNEKLFF
d_gene: NA; j_gene: TRBJ2-2; abundance: once; v_gene: TRBV5-4; CDR3nt: TGTGCCAGCAGCCTTCCAGGGATTTCCACCGGGGAGCTGTTTTTT; CDR3aa: CASSLPGISTGELFF